A selection of T cell receptor beta chains follows, all from one sample in a study of cytomegalovirus exposure and HLA in healthy donors. This table comes from immunoSEQ multiplex PCR, and its TCRdb copy is limited to in-frame clones, with some not included. Of hundreds of thousands of clones detected, about 75% appear once; the ten largest clones hold less than 2%. Sequencing was performed on PBMCs. These receptors were obtained from a woman aged 30 to 39 in good health and CMV-seronegative. Each CDR3 is given with its conserved first and last residue. A D gene is named only where the DNA matches it firmly. Not all rows give a size; the values are once, few, many and, for expanded clones, a class.

v_gene: TRBV9; abundance: -; d_gene: TRBD2; j_gene: TRBJ2-2; len: 17; CDR3nt: TGTGCCAGCAGCCCCGGGACTAGCGGGATTTATGGCGGGGAGCTGTTTTTT; CDR3aa: CASSPGTSGIYGGELFF
v_gene: TRBV6-1; abundance: -; d_gene: -; j_gene: TRBJ1-1; len: 12; CDR3nt: TGTGCCAGCAGCCTATTGAACACTGAAGCTTTCTTT; CDR3aa: CASSLLNTEAFF
v_gene: TRBV9; abundance: -; d_gene: TRBD2; j_gene: TRBJ2-3; len: 16; CDR3nt: TGTGCCAGCAGCGGGGGGCTAGCGGGAGGGACAGATACGCAGTATTTT; CDR3aa: CASSGGLAGGTDTQYF
v_gene: TRBV9; abundance: -; d_gene: -; j_gene: TRBJ1-2; len: 14; CDR3nt: TGTGCCAGCAGCGGCGGGGAGGGTCTATATGGCTACACCTTC; CDR3aa: CASSGGEGLYGYTF
v_gene: TRBV5-6; abundance: -; d_gene: TRBD1; j_gene: TRBJ2-7; len: 16; CDR3nt: TGTGCCAGCAGCTCCTTAACTAGGGGGCCTGAGGACGAGCAGTACTTC; CDR3aa: CASSSLTRGPEDEQYF
v_gene: TRBV18; abundance: -; d_gene: -; j_gene: TRBJ2-2; len: 16; CDR3nt: TGTGCCAGCTCACCACGGGGGGAACCGAACACCGGGGAGCTGTTTTTT; CDR3aa: CASSPRGEPNTGELFF
v_gene: TRBV10-2; abundance: few; d_gene: -; j_gene: TRBJ1-1; len: 15; CDR3nt: TGCGCCAGCCGCCGGCTGTTGGGGGAGGCCACTGAAGCTTTCTTT; CDR3aa: CASRRLLGEATEAFF
v_gene: TRBV15; abundance: -; d_gene: TRBD1; j_gene: TRBJ2-7; len: 15; CDR3nt: TGTGCCACCAGCAGAGGGGGGACAGGGTCCTACGAGCAGTACTTC; CDR3aa: CATSRGGTGSYEQYF
v_gene: TRBV30; abundance: -; d_gene: -; j_gene: TRBJ2-7; len: 12; CDR3nt: TGTGCCTGGACTACAACAGGCTACGAGCAGTACTTC; CDR3aa: CAWTTTGYEQYF
v_gene: TRBV7-9; abundance: -; d_gene: TRBD2; j_gene: TRBJ2-7; len: 16; CDR3nt: TGTGCCAGCAGCCCCAGGACTAGCGCGAGCTCCTACGAGCAGTACTTC; CDR3aa: CASSPRTSASSYEQYF
v_gene: TRBV9; abundance: -; d_gene: -; j_gene: TRBJ2-7; len: 13; CDR3nt: TGTGCCAGCAGCGCCACAGGGTCCTACGAGCAGTACTTC; CDR3aa: CASSATGSYEQYF
v_gene: TRBV5-1; abundance: -; d_gene: TRBD2; j_gene: TRBJ2-1; len: 15; CDR3nt: TGCGCCAGCAGCTTGGAGGGAGGGCCGGGGAATGAGCAGTTCTTC; CDR3aa: CASSLEGGPGNEQFF
v_gene: TRBV5-6; abundance: -; d_gene: -; j_gene: TRBJ2-7; len: 16; CDR3nt: TGTGCCAGCAGCTTGGGGCGGAGCTCCAGTTACTACGAGCAGTACTTC; CDR3aa: CASSLGRSSSYYEQYF
v_gene: TRBV11-2; abundance: -; d_gene: -; j_gene: TRBJ2-7; len: 14; CDR3nt: TGTGCCAGCAGCACCAGCCGGGTTGAAGACGAGCAGTACTTC; CDR3aa: CASSTSRVEDEQYF
v_gene: TRBV27; abundance: -; d_gene: TRBD1; j_gene: TRBJ1-1; len: 14; CDR3nt: TGTGCCAGCAGGTTGGGACAGGGGGACACTGAAGCTTTCTTT; CDR3aa: CASRLGQGDTEAFF
v_gene: TRBV23-1; abundance: few; d_gene: -; j_gene: TRBJ2-7; len: 14; CDR3nt: TGCGCCAGCAGTGGAGACAGCTTACTCTACGAGCAGTACTTC; CDR3aa: CASSGDSLLYEQYF
v_gene: TRBV6-5; abundance: -; d_gene: -; j_gene: TRBJ1-6; len: 15; CDR3nt: TGTGCCAGCAGTTACGAGTGGAGTGAAAATTCACCCCTCCACTTT; CDR3aa: CASSYEWSENSPLHF
v_gene: TRBV6-1; abundance: -; d_gene: -; j_gene: TRBJ2-7; len: 15; CDR3nt: TGTGCCAGCAGTGAAGCGCATCTTCCCAGATACGAGCAGTACTTC; CDR3aa: CASSEAHLPRYEQYF
v_gene: TRBV19; abundance: -; d_gene: -; j_gene: TRBJ1-5; len: 20; CDR3nt: TGTGCCAGTAGCCCGAATCCGCGCACAGGGCCTGTAATTAGCAATCAGCCCCAGCATTTT; CDR3aa: CASSPNPRTGPVISNQPQHF
v_gene: TRBV6-6; abundance: -; d_gene: -; j_gene: TRBJ2-7; len: 13; CDR3nt: TGTGCCAGCAGTCGACAGGTATCCTACGAGCAGTACTTC; CDR3aa: CASSRQVSYEQYF
v_gene: TRBV14; abundance: few; d_gene: -; j_gene: TRBJ2-2; len: 15; CDR3nt: TGTGCCAGCAGCCAAGCCAGGGCCGGCACCGGGGAGCTGTTTTTT; CDR3aa: CASSQARAGTGELFF
v_gene: TRBV6-5; abundance: -; d_gene: TRBD1; j_gene: TRBJ1-3; len: 14; CDR3nt: TGTGCCAGCAGGCCAGGGGGCTCTGGAAACACCATATATTTT; CDR3aa: CASRPGGSGNTIYF
v_gene: TRBV9; abundance: -; d_gene: -; j_gene: TRBJ2-1; len: 13; CDR3nt: TGTGCCAGCAGCGAAGGACTGAACTATGAGCAGTTCTTC; CDR3aa: CASSEGLNYEQFF
v_gene: TRBV6-1; abundance: -; d_gene: -; j_gene: TRBJ1-4; len: 15; CDR3nt: TGTGCCAGCAGTGAAGGGGCAGTCCCGGGGGAAAAACTGTTTTTT; CDR3aa: CASSEGAVPGEKLFF
v_gene: TRBV6-6; abundance: few; d_gene: -; j_gene: TRBJ2-1; len: 14; CDR3nt: TGTGCCAGCAGTTACTCGCAAGCTTACAATGAGCAGTTCTTC; CDR3aa: CASSYSQAYNEQFF